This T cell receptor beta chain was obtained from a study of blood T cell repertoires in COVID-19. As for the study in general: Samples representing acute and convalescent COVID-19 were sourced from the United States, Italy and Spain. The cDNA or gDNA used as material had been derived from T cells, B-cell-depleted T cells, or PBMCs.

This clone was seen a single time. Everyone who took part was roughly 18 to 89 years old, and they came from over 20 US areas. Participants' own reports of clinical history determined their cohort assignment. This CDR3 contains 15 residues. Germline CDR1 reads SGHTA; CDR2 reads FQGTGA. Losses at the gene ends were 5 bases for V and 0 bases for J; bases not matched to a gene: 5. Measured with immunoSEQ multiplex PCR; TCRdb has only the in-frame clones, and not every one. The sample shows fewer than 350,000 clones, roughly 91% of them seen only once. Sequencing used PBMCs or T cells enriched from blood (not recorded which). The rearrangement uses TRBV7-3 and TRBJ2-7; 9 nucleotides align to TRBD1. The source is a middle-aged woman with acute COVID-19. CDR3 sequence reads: CASSLGTGSSYEQYF. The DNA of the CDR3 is TGTGCCAGCAGCCTTGGGACAGGGAGCTCCTACGAGCAGTACTTC.